These T cell receptor beta chains were read from a single sample in a study of T cell responses to AZD1222 COVID-19 vaccine. Measured with immunoSEQ multiplex PCR; TCRdb has only the in-frame clones, and not every one. The sample carries 100,000 to 150,000 clones, about nine tenths recorded once. This material consisted of peripheral blood, taken on day 0 of AZD1222 vaccination. The receptor source for this set is an adult in good health. Both conserved end residues are part of each CDR3. The D gene is left open where the match is weak. Some rows have no size entry. The others give once, few or many, or a class for an expanded clone.

J gene: TRBJ2-7; V gene: TRBV5-1; D gene: TRBD2; CDR3 length: 15; clone size: .; CDR3 DNA: TGCGCCAGCAGGCAACTAGCGGGGAGCTCCTACGAGCAGTACTTC; CDR3 protein: CASRQLAGSSYEQYF
J gene: TRBJ1-5; V gene: TRBV28; D gene: TRBD1; CDR3 length: 14; clone size: .; CDR3 DNA: TGTGCCAGCAGTCTCGGACAGGGCAATCAGCCCCAGCATTTT; CDR3 protein: CASSLGQGNQPQHF
J gene: TRBJ1-6; V gene: TRBV3-1/TRBV3-2; D gene: .; CDR3 length: 14; clone size: .; CDR3 DNA: TGTGCCAGTTCGGTTTCGGGGTTGAATTCACCCCTCCACTTT; CDR3 protein: CASSVSGLNSPLHF
J gene: TRBJ1-1; V gene: TRBV7-9; D gene: .; CDR3 length: 14; clone size: .; CDR3 DNA: TGTGCCAGCAGCCGACAGGTTATGAGGTCTGAAGCTTTCTTT; CDR3 protein: CASSRQVMRSEAFF
J gene: TRBJ2-7; V gene: TRBV27; D gene: .; CDR3 length: 13; clone size: .; CDR3 DNA: TGTGCCAGCAGTTTACAAGGAACCTACGAGCAGTACTTC; CDR3 protein: CASSLQGTYEQYF
J gene: TRBJ1-1; V gene: TRBV10-3; D gene: .; CDR3 length: 15; clone size: .; CDR3 DNA: TGTGCCATCAGTCCCGACACCTCGATGAACACTGAAGCTTTCTTT; CDR3 protein: CAISPDTSMNTEAFF
J gene: TRBJ1-1; V gene: TRBV3-1/TRBV3-2; D gene: .; CDR3 length: 13; clone size: .; CDR3 DNA: TGTGCCAGCAGCCAAGATTGGGCGGGCGAAGCTTTCTTT; CDR3 protein: CASSQDWAGEAFF
J gene: TRBJ2-7; V gene: TRBV15; D gene: .; CDR3 length: 14; clone size: few; CDR3 DNA: TGTGCCACCAGCGCGACACAGGGAGGGGGCGAGCAGTACTTC; CDR3 protein: CATSATQGGGEQYF
J gene: TRBJ1-1; V gene: TRBV7-9; D gene: TRBD1; CDR3 length: 19; clone size: .; CDR3 DNA: TGTGCCAGCAGCCGCTCCCGGCCGGCTGTTGGGACAGGGGTCACTGAAGCTTTCTTT; CDR3 protein: CASSRSRPAVGTGVTEAFF
J gene: TRBJ1-2; V gene: TRBV29-1; D gene: .; CDR3 length: 14; clone size: .; CDR3 DNA: TGCAGCGTTTCACGGGACACCCACGGGGTGGGCTACACCTTC; CDR3 protein: CSVSRDTHGVGYTF
J gene: TRBJ1-2; V gene: TRBV6-1; D gene: .; CDR3 length: 14; clone size: .; CDR3 DNA: TGTGCCAGCGATCCCGCGGGGCAACTCTATGGCTACACCTTC; CDR3 protein: CASDPAGQLYGYTF
J gene: TRBJ2-3; V gene: TRBV10-3; D gene: .; CDR3 length: 13; clone size: .; CDR3 DNA: TGTGCCATCAGGAGGGGTGCTACAGATACGCAGTATTTT; CDR3 protein: CAIRRGATDTQYF
J gene: TRBJ2-2; V gene: TRBV4-1; D gene: .; CDR3 length: 16; clone size: .; CDR3 DNA: TGCGCCAGCAGCCAAGAAACAGTTACGAACACCGGGGAGCTGTTTTTT; CDR3 protein: CASSQETVTNTGELFF
J gene: TRBJ1-1; V gene: TRBV19; D gene: TRBD1; CDR3 length: 13; clone size: .; CDR3 DNA: TGTGCCAGTAGCCCTACAGGGGGCACTGAAGCTTTCTTT; CDR3 protein: CASSPTGGTEAFF
J gene: TRBJ1-1; V gene: TRBV29-1; D gene: .; CDR3 length: 11; clone size: .; CDR3 DNA: TGCAGCGTTGGGGGGCAAGACAGAGCTTTCTTT; CDR3 protein: CSVGGQDRAFF
J gene: TRBJ1-5; V gene: TRBV4-2; D gene: TRBD1; CDR3 length: 14; clone size: .; CDR3 DNA: TGTGCCAGCAGTACTGGACAGGGCAATCAGCCCCAGCATTTT; CDR3 protein: CASSTGQGNQPQHF
J gene: TRBJ1-5; V gene: TRBV24-1; D gene: .; CDR3 length: 14; clone size: .; CDR3 DNA: TGTGCCACCAGTGATTTCGACACCAATCAGCCCCAGCATTTT; CDR3 protein: CATSDFDTNQPQHF
J gene: TRBJ1-5; V gene: TRBV10-3; D gene: .; CDR3 length: 12; clone size: .; CDR3 DNA: TGTGCCATCAGTGAGTCTTATCAGCCCCAGCATTTT; CDR3 protein: CAISESYQPQHF
J gene: TRBJ2-2; V gene: TRBV28; D gene: .; CDR3 length: 15; clone size: .; CDR3 DNA: TGTGCCAGCAGTCGCGGGGCGGTTAACACCGGGGAGCTGTTTTTT; CDR3 protein: CASSRGAVNTGELFF
J gene: TRBJ2-7; V gene: TRBV5-1; D gene: TRBD1; CDR3 length: 16; clone size: once; CDR3 DNA: TGCGCCAGCAGCTTGGGGACAGGGGACGATCCATACGAGCAGTACTTC; CDR3 protein: CASSLGTGDDPYEQYF
J gene: TRBJ1-3; V gene: TRBV5-1; D gene: .; CDR3 length: 18; clone size: few; CDR3 DNA: TGCGCCAGCAGCTCAAGAATCTCGGCAGGGAGCTCTGGAAACACCATATATTTT; CDR3 protein: CASSSRISAGSSGNTIYF
J gene: TRBJ1-2; V gene: TRBV18; D gene: .; CDR3 length: 13; clone size: .; CDR3 DNA: TGTGCCAGCTCACCCGACAGTTTCGCCGGCTACACCTTC; CDR3 protein: CASSPDSFAGYTF
J gene: TRBJ1-1; V gene: TRBV7-3; D gene: .; CDR3 length: 15; clone size: .; CDR3 DNA: TGTGCCAGCAGCTTAATCCGCCAGGGGAACACTGAAGCTTTCTTT; CDR3 protein: CASSLIRQGNTEAFF
J gene: TRBJ2-7; V gene: TRBV2; D gene: TRBD2; CDR3 length: 12; clone size: .; CDR3 DNA: TGTGCCAGCCAAGGGACTAGCGACGAGCAGTACTTC; CDR3 protein: CASQGTSDEQYF
J gene: TRBJ2-6; V gene: TRBV10-3; D gene: .; CDR3 length: 13; clone size: .; CDR3 DNA: TGTGCCATCCCCCGGGCTGGGGCCAACGTCCTGACTTTC; CDR3 protein: CAIPRAGANVLTF
J gene: TRBJ1-4; V gene: TRBV6-2/TRBV6-3; D gene: .; CDR3 length: 13; clone size: .; CDR3 DNA: TGTGCCAGCAGCCTAACTTTTAATGAAAAACTGTTTTTT; CDR3 protein: CASSLTFNEKLFF
J gene: TRBJ1-5; V gene: TRBV28; D gene: .; CDR3 length: 13; clone size: .; CDR3 DNA: TGTGCCAGCAGCCGGGACAGCAATCAGCCCCAGCATTTT; CDR3 protein: CASSRDSNQPQHF
J gene: TRBJ1-6; V gene: TRBV9; D gene: .; CDR3 length: 14; clone size: .; CDR3 DNA: TGTGCCAGCAGCGACTCAGGGTATAATTCACCCCTCCACTTT; CDR3 protein: CASSDSGYNSPLHF
J gene: TRBJ2-3; V gene: TRBV14; D gene: TRBD1; CDR3 length: 15; clone size: .; CDR3 DNA: TGTGCCAGCAGCGTCCAGGGGGCAGGCACAGATACGCAGTATTTT; CDR3 protein: CASSVQGAGTDTQYF
J gene: TRBJ1-1; V gene: TRBV5-1; D gene: .; CDR3 length: 16; clone size: .; CDR3 DNA: TGCGCCAGCAGCCTTATGAACAGGGAGGTAGGGGCTGAAGCTTTCTTT; CDR3 protein: CASSLMNREVGAEAFF
J gene: TRBJ1-3; V gene: TRBV7-2; D gene: .; CDR3 length: 15; clone size: .; CDR3 DNA: TGTGCCAGCAGCATTTACACAGGAATCGGAAACACCATATATTTT; CDR3 protein: CASSIYTGIGNTIYF
J gene: TRBJ1-6; V gene: TRBV19; D gene: .; CDR3 length: 14; clone size: .; CDR3 DNA: TGTGCCAGTAGTATAGCAGGGAGGCGTTCACCCCTCCACTTT; CDR3 protein: CASSIAGRRSPLHF
J gene: TRBJ1-5; V gene: TRBV7-2; D gene: .; CDR3 length: 13; clone size: .; CDR3 DNA: TGTGCCAGCAGCCTCACGAATTATCAGCCCCAGCATTTT; CDR3 protein: CASSLTNYQPQHF
J gene: TRBJ1-2; V gene: TRBV28; D gene: .; CDR3 length: 13; clone size: .; CDR3 DNA: TGTGCCACCGGGGAAAGGGGAAAATATGGCTACACCTTC; CDR3 protein: CATGERGKYGYTF
J gene: TRBJ2-3; V gene: TRBV6-2/TRBV6-3; D gene: TRBD2; CDR3 length: 14; clone size: .; CDR3 DNA: TGTGCCAGCAGCTCCGGGGGGGCAGGAGATACGCAGTATTTT; CDR3 protein: CASSSGGAGDTQYF
J gene: TRBJ1-3; V gene: TRBV28; D gene: .; CDR3 length: 16; clone size: .; CDR3 DNA: TGTGCCAGCAGTTTCGAAGGGCTAATTTCTGGAAACACCATATATTTT; CDR3 protein: CASSFEGLISGNTIYF
J gene: TRBJ1-5; V gene: TRBV28; D gene: .; CDR3 length: 16; clone size: .; CDR3 DNA: TGTGCCAGCAGTCCAACGGCCGGGGGACACAATCAGCCCCAGCATTTT; CDR3 protein: CASSPTAGGHNQPQHF
J gene: TRBJ1-1; V gene: TRBV21-1; D gene: .; CDR3 length: 16; clone size: .; CDR3 DNA: TGTGCCAGCAGCAGAAAAATCTCGGGAGATTACACTAAAGCTTTCTTT; CDR3 protein: CASSRKISGDYTKAFF
J gene: TRBJ1-3; V gene: TRBV28; D gene: TRBD1; CDR3 length: 17; clone size: .; CDR3 DNA: TGTGCCAGCAGTAACAGACAGGGCGCCTACTCTGGAAACACCATATATTTT; CDR3 protein: CASSNRQGAYSGNTIYF